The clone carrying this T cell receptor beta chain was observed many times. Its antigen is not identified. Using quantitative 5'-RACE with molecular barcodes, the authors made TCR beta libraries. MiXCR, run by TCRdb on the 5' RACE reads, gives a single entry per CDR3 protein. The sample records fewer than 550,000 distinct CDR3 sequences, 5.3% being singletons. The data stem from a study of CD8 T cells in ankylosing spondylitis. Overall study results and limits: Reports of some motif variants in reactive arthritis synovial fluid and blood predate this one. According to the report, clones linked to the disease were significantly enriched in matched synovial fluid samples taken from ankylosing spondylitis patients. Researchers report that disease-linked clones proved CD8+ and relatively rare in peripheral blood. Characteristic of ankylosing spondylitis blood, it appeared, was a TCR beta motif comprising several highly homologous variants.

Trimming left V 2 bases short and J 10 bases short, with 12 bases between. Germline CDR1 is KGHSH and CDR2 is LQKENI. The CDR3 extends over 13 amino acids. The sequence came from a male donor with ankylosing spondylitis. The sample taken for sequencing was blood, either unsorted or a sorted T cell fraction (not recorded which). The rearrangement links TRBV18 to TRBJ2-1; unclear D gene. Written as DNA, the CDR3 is TGTGCCAGCTCACCAAATTCTCGAATAGAGCAGTTCTTC. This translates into CASSPNSRIEQFF.